The clone carrying this T cell receptor beta chain was picked up a small number of times. The sample comes from a study of T cells in Graves' hyperthyroidism and ophthalmopathy. Germline V gene data show CDR1 as SQVTM and CDR2 as ANQGSEA. The V and J ends lost 0 bases and 2 bases respectively, with 8 bases between them. This CDR3 contains 14 residues. Amplification of TCR beta CDR3 regions was performed using RNA transcripts as template. HTBI primers were the set used in a first-round RT-PCR of the TCR CDR3. TCRdb independently ran MiXCR on the multiplex PCR reads; one entry per CDR3 protein. The table shows 600,000 to 900,000 distinct CDR3 sequences, with 16% occurring only once.

The sequenced sample consisted of blood. The rearrangement joins TRBV29-1 to TRBJ2-1; D unclear. The clonotype comes from a man between 18 and 35 years old with Graves' hyperthyroidism. The DNA for the CDR3 is TGCAGCGTTGAAGATCGGGCAGCCTACAATGAGCAGTTCTTC. Residues: CSVEDRAAYNEQFF.